Listed below are T cell receptor beta chains from one sample, sequenced in a study of T cells in Graves' hyperthyroidism and ophthalmopathy. In TCRdb, the multiplex PCR reads were re-called with MiXCR into one record per CDR3 protein. The sample gives 300,000 to 500,000 distinct CDR3 sequences, over 12% of which show up once; around 28% is in the top ten. The sample consisted of blood. The receptors come from a man in his forties or fifties with Graves' ophthalmopathy. CDR3s include the opening cysteine and the closing phenylalanine or tryptophan.

v_call cdr3_aa
TRBV12-3/TRBV12-4 CASSLTSGRGGVYNEQFF
TRBV28 CASSPLAGGIETQYF
TRBV14 CASSQVRGYEQYF
TRBV5-6 CASSLGLIVGQETQYF
TRBV19 CASSIEGRRGTTYEQYF
TRBV3-1 CASSQAAQGSSGSMNIQYF
TRBV27 CASRKTSGRVPTDTQYF
TRBV20-1 CSARDPSGRIYEQYF
TRBV3-1 CASSRGTYYEQYF
TRBV19 CASIGSGVSYNEQFF
TRBV5-8 CASSEERALGTDTQYF
TRBV7-9 CASSPGGSGRASQETQYF
TRBV5-1 CASSPGLAGVRYEQYF
TRBV3-1 CASSPSGTSGRSRGGTGELFF
TRBV29-1 CSVEGVVTGELFF
TRBV6-2/TRBV6-3 CASRGLAAAYNEQFF
TRBV3-1 CASSQDPRGVKNGYTF